The 4 T cell receptor beta chains listed next were all sequenced from one sample in a study of graft-versus-host responses after intestinal transplantation. Assay: immunoSEQ multiplex PCR; the TCRdb copy retains only in-frame clones and omits some. The top ten hold around 14% of the sample, which has nearly 4,500 clones, around 75% seen once. Both intraepithelial and lamina propria lymphocytes were released by processing graft tissue. The sequencing used ileum tissue, collected about 340 days after intestinal transplantation. The source is a human patient who received an intestinal transplant, so some T cells may come from the graft donor.

The rearrangement links TRBV5-1 to TRBJ2-1; 14 bases are a match to TRBD2. The V gene's germline CDR1 is SGHRS and CDR2 YFSETQ. J was trimmed by 1 base and V by 0 bases; bases with no gene match: 0. This CDR3 is built from 17 residues. The CDR3 protein is CASSLGLAGGSYNEQFF. CDR3 nucleotide sequence: TGCGCCAGCAGCTTGGGACTAGCGGGGGGGTCCTACAATGAGCAGTTCTTC. The entire variable domain, with the rest obtained from reference TRBV5-1 and TRBJ2-1, is as follows: KAGVTQTPRYLIKTRGQQVTLSCSPISGHRSVSWYQQTPGQGLQFLFEYFSETQRNKGNFPGRFSGRQFSNSRSEMNVSTLELGDSALYLCASSLGLAGGSYNEQFFGPGTRLTVL.

The chain recombines TRBV2 with TRBJ2-3; TRBD1 matches at 11 bases. The V segment lost 6 bases and the J segment 5 bases; nucleotides outside the gene matches: 7. CDR3 size: 15 residues. Germline V gives CDR1 SNHLY, CDR2 FYNNEI. The CDR3 DNA reads as TGTGCCAGCAGCCTATTGGGACAGGGGGGAGATACGCAGTATTTT. It specifies CASSLLGQGGDTQYF. The complete variable domain, with remaining parts taken from reference TRBV2 and TRBJ2-3, reads EPEVTQTPSHQVTQMGQEVILRCVPISNHLYFYWYRQILGQKVEFLVSFYNNEISEKSEIFDDQFSVERPDGSNFTLKIRSTKLEDSAMYFCASSLLGQGGDTQYFGPGTRLTVL.

The chain uses TRBV6-5 and TRBJ2-2, with D maybe TRBD1 (6 bases). V lost 6 bases to trimming and J lost 6 bases, with 17 bases between them. The germline V gene encodes CDR1 MNHEY and CDR2 SVGAGI. The CDR3 totals 15 residues. This chain's CDR3 is CASSRTGFSAGELFF. The CDR3 DNA sequence: TGTGCCAGCAGCCGCACAGGGTTTAGTGCCGGGGAGCTGTTTTTT.

The gene calls are TRBV5-1 and TRBJ2-7; TRBD1 aligns across 8 bases. Trimming took 3 bases from V and 3 from J; bases not matched to a gene: 5. From germline, CDR1 is SGHRS and CDR2 YFSETQ. The CDR3 loop spans 14 amino acids. Here the CDR3 reads CASSWGQAHYEQYF. The CDR3 DNA reads TGCGCCAGCAGCTGGGGACAGGCTCACTACGAGCAGTACTTC.